The 28 T cell receptor beta chains presented below share a single source sample, sequenced in a study of T cell responses to AZD1222 COVID-19 vaccine. Profiled with immunoSEQ multiplex PCR; TCRdb holds only in-frame clones, not every one. The profile shows about 130,000 clones, about nine tenths of them singletons. The sequences come from peripheral blood, collected 28 days after the second AZD1222 dose. These receptors were collected from an adult who received the AZD1222 COVID-19 vaccine.

The chain uses TRBV10-3 and TRBJ2-1, with 9 nucleotides matching TRBD2. With 1 base clipped from V and 9 bases from J, the junction kept 7 bases outside the gene matches. Germline values: CDR1 ENHRY, CDR2 SYGVKD. The CDR3 has 15 amino acids. The CDR3 DNA follows: TGTGCCATCAGTGAGTTGAGTAGCGGGAGTAGTGAGCAGTTCTTC. The encoded protein is CAISELSSGSSEQFF.

The chain combines TRBV3-1 (or the pseudogene TRBV3-2) with TRBJ1-4; the D gene is possibly TRBD1 (6 bases). In germline, CDR1 is LGHDT, CDR2 YNNKEL (reference sequence). The CDR3 totals 14 residues. Trimming stripped 0 bases from V and 8 bases from J, with 10 bases between. The CDR3 sequence is CASSQEIQGEKLFF. CDR3 coding DNA: TGTGCCAGCAGCCAAGAAATACAGGGCGAAAAACTGTTTTTT.

The gene calls are TRBV9 and TRBJ2-3; D is ambiguous. Germline V lookup: CDR1 SGDLS, CDR2 YYNGEE. CDR3 length: 16 residues. V was shortened by 0 bases and J by 0 bases, with 11 bases between the two germline ends. DNA for the CDR3: TGTGCCAGCAGCGTAGTATCCAGACTTAGCACAGATACGCAGTATTTT. This translates into CASSVVSRLSTDTQYF. Supplemented by reference TRBV9 and TRBJ2-3, the full variable domain reads DSGVTQTPKHLITATGQRVTLRCSPRSGDLSVYWYQQSLDQGLQFLIQYYNGEERAKGNILERFSAQQFPDLHSELNLSSLELGDSALYFCASSVVSRLSTDTQYFGPGTRLTVL.

The chain has TRBV3-1 (or the pseudogene TRBV3-2) and TRBJ1-4; unclear D gene. Germline V gene lookup returns CDR1 LGHDT and CDR2 YNNKEL (reference sequence). This CDR3 contains 14 residues. The V gene lost 1 base and the J gene lost 4 bases, with 7 bases spanning the gap. The CDR3 sequence: CASSQGRVNEKLFF. The CDR3 DNA reads as TGTGCCAGCAGCCAAGGAAGGGTTAATGAAAAACTGTTTTTT.

V usage is TRBV30 and J usage is TRBJ1-2; D not certain. The CDR3 contains 13 residues. With 2 bases removed from V and 4 bases from J, the gap between germline ends came to 11 bases. Germline CDR1 and CDR2: GTSNPN and SVGIG (reference sequence). The CDR3 loop is CAWSPSGLYGYTF. CDR3 nucleotides: TGTGCCTGGAGTCCATCGGGCCTCTATGGCTACACCTTC.

Only a few counts were recorded for this clone. This chain uses TRBV19 with TRBJ2-3; tentative D call: TRBD2 (6 bases). V lost 3 bases and J lost 0, with 10 bases in between. There are 15 residues in the CDR3. Germline CDR1 is LNHDA and CDR2 is SQIVND (reference sequence). The CDR3 region is CASSIRGTSTDTQYF. The CDR3 bases are TGTGCCAGTAGTATCCGGGGGACTAGCACAGATACGCAGTATTTT.

The CDR3 nucleotides read TGTGCCCGGAAGGGCACGAACACTGAAGCTTTCTTT. Translating it yields CARKGTNTEAFF. The J gene is TRBJ1-1, the V gene TRBV30; D unclear. Looked up from germline, CDR1 is GTSNPN and CDR2 is SVGIG (reference sequence). V shed 8 bases and J shed 1 base, with 11 bases lying between them. CDR3 size: 12 residues.

In the case of this clone: Relative to the germline gene, one junction end is altered; a read error may explain this. The rearrangement links TRBV9 to TRBJ1-1; D is unclear. The V gene's germline CDR1 is SGDLS and CDR2 YYNGEE. This CDR3 is 11 amino acids long. The CDR3 region has the DNA TGTGCCAGCAGCGTAGAGGGTGGGCTGACTTTT. Protein sequence: CASSVEGGLTF.

This chain connects TRBV6-2 or TRBV6-3 to TRBJ2-3, with D maybe TRBD1 (5 bases). Germline V gene sequence: CDR1 MNHEY, CDR2 SVGEGT. V was trimmed by 5 bases and J by 2 bases, leaving 14 bases between them. The CDR3 runs 15 residues. The CDR3 sequence is CASSLGAEHTDTQYF. Written as DNA, the CDR3 is TGTGCCAGCAGTCTAGGGGCGGAGCACACAGATACGCAGTATTTT.

The J gene is TRBJ1-1, the V gene TRBV19; weak D call: TRBD1 (5 bases). The CDR3 totals 14 residues. Germline CDR1 and CDR2: LNHDA and SQIVND (reference sequence). V lost 1 base and J lost 10, with 16 bases in between. The CDR3 bases are TGTGCCAGTAGTATAGGGCAAAGAAGCGGGGGAGCTTTCTTT. Protein sequence: CASSIGQRSGGAFF.

This clone was detected only a few times. The chain has TRBV9 and TRBJ2-1, with 10 bases lining up with TRBD2. The CDR3 covers 15 residues. From germline, CDR1 is SGDLS and CDR2 YYNGEE. The ends lost 2 bases at V and 7 bases at J; junction bases unmatched: 6. CDR3 sequence reads: CASSVVAGGVNEQFF. The CDR3 DNA is TGTGCCAGCAGCGTTGTAGCGGGAGGTGTGAATGAGCAGTTCTTC.

V usage is TRBV30 and J usage is TRBJ1-4; D gene ambiguous. Trimming left V 0 bases short and J 1 base short, with 3 bases between. Germline CDR1 GTSNPN, CDR2 SVGIG (reference sequence). This CDR3 is built from 13 residues. The CDR3 DNA is TGTGCCTGGAGTGTTGGAACTAATGAAAAACTGTTTTTT. The encoded protein is CAWSVGTNEKLFF.

The chain uses TRBV27 and TRBJ2-7; D is unclear. V was pared by 3 bases and J by 5 bases, with 8 bases between. The CDR3 has 12 residues. Germline V gives CDR1 MNHEY, CDR2 SMNVEV (reference sequence). CDR3 sequence (DNA): TGTGCCAGCAGTTTTCTTCGGGACGAGCAGTACTTC. This encodes CASSFLRDEQYF.

The chain recombines TRBV7-2 with TRBJ1-4; no firm D call. Trimming pared 1 base from V and 7 bases from J, leaving 7 bases between. Germline CDR1 is SGHTA and CDR2 is FQGNSA. This CDR3 has 13 residues. This CDR3 reads CASSLGTGEKLFF. The CDR3, as DNA: TGTGCCAGCAGCTTAGGGACGGGTGAAAAACTGTTTTTT.

V gene TRBV19 combines with J gene TRBJ2-7; 9 bases agree with TRBD1. With 4 bases clipped from V and 5 bases from J, the junction kept 9 bases outside the gene matches. The V gene's germline CDR1 is LNHDA and CDR2 SQIVND (reference sequence). This CDR3 spans 15 amino acids. In DNA form, the CDR3 reads TGTGCCAGTAGTAGAGGGACAGGGATTCCCAACGAGCAGTACTTC. Translating gives CASSRGTGIPNEQYF.

This clone was counted a single time. The rearrangement joins TRBV5-3 to TRBJ2-5; D uncertain. TRBV5-3 is treated as an ORF (open reading frame) with a function not yet certain. Trimming took off 8 bases at V and 7 bases at J, with 6 bases between the two ends. The CDR3 spans 9 residues. The CDR3 coding sequence is TGTGCCAGCGGTCGGACCCAGTACTTC. It translates to CASGRTQYF.

The chain has TRBV25-1 and TRBJ1-6; 7 positions agree with TRBD1. Germline V CDR1 and CDR2: MGHDK, SYGVNS. V was pared by 8 bases and J by 13 bases, with 11 bases of the junction left unmatched. There are 13 residues in the CDR3. This chain's CDR3 is CASVGTGQSPLHF. The CDR3 bases are TGTGCCAGCGTAGGAACGGGACAGTCCCCCCTCCACTTT. Using reference TRBV25-1 and TRBJ1-6 for the parts outside the CDR3, the full variable domain is EADIYQTPRYLVIGTGKKITLECSQTMGHDKMYWYQQDPGMELHLIHYSYGVNSTEKGDLSSESTVSRIRTEHFPLTLESARPSHTSQYLCASVGTGQSPLHFGNGTRLTVT.

This chain joins TRBV7-2 and TRBJ1-5; a weak D match, TRBD1 (6 bases). There are 15 residues in the CDR3. Germline CDR1 SGHTA, CDR2 FQGNSA. Trimming removed 5 bases from V and 0 bases from J, with 11 bases in between. CDR3 sequence reads: CASSLGHYSNQPQHF. The CDR3 nucleotides read TGTGCCAGCAGCCTGGGACATTATAGCAATCAGCCCCAGCATTTT. The variable domain in full, with the rest retrieved from reference TRBV7-2 and TRBJ1-5, is GAGVSQSPSNKVTEKGKDVELRCDPISGHTALYWYRQSLGQGLEFLIYFQGNSAPDKSGLPSDRFSAERTGGSVSTLTIQRTQQEDSAVYLCASSLGHYSNQPQHFGDGTRLSIL.

The chain is built from TRBV2 and TRBJ1-1; D unresolved. Germline lookup yields CDR1 SNHLY and CDR2 FYNNEI. The CDR3 has 13 residues. Trimming removed 4 bases from V and 4 bases from J, with 10 bases in between. The CDR3 is CASSGVGFTEAFF. CDR3 bases: TGTGCCAGCAGTGGGGTAGGGTTCACTGAAGCTTTCTTT.

V is TRBV6-5 and J is TRBJ2-3; perhaps TRBD2 as D (6 bases). Germline V gives CDR1 MNHEY, CDR2 SVGAGI. Trimming left V 4 bases short and J 10 bases short, with 18 bases between. The CDR3 is 14 amino acids. Written as DNA, the CDR3 is TGTGCCAGCAGTTCATCTCTGACTAGGCCTGCGCAGTATTTT. Amino acids: CASSSSLTRPAQYF.

The chain is built from TRBV27 and TRBJ1-2, with a possible D match to TRBD1 (5 bases). CDR1 is MNHEY and CDR2 is SMNVEV in the germline V gene (reference sequence). This CDR3 comprises 14 residues. V was cut by 5 bases and J by 4 bases, with 14 bases left in between. The CDR3 spells CASSAGRAGYGYTF. CDR3 coding DNA: TGTGCCAGCAGTGCGGGGCGGGCGGGCTATGGCTACACCTTC.

The V and J genes are TRBV7-2 and TRBJ1-6; D remains unclear. This CDR3 comprises 11 residues. V was cut by 6 bases and J by 5 bases, with 2 bases left in between. Looked up from germline, CDR1 is SGHTA and CDR2 is FQGNSA. DNA for the CDR3: TGTGCCAGCAGACATAATTCACCCCTCCACTTT. This sequence encodes CASRHNSPLHF.

As concerns this clone: An end of the junction differs from the germline gene, which may be a read error. The chain couples TRBV6-1 to TRBJ1-5; no reliable D call. Germline V lookup: CDR1 MNHNS, CDR2 SASEGT. This CDR3 has 19 amino acids. This CDR3 is CARSERSLFLQYSNQPQHF. CDR3 DNA: TGTGCCAGGAGTGAAAGGTCCCTGTTCCTGCAATATAGCAATCAGCCCCAGCATTTT.

The chain uses TRBV4-3 and TRBJ1-2; D is uncertain. The CDR3 runs to 15 residues. Germline V gives CDR1 LGHNA, CDR2 YSLEER. Deletions cut 0 bases from V and 6 bases from J, with 14 bases between. The chain's CDR3 is CASSQDGAAGHGYTF. As DNA, the CDR3 is TGCGCCAGCAGCCAAGATGGTGCGGCAGGCCATGGCTACACCTTC.

The chain has TRBV6-5 and TRBJ1-5, with 10 bases that match TRBD1. The CDR3 is made up of 13 amino acids. The germline CDR1 and CDR2 sequences are MNHEY and SVGAGI. The V and J ends lost 6 bases and 4 bases, in that order; junction bases with no gene match: 0. This chain's CDR3 is CASRGQGNQPQHF. CDR3 in DNA: TGTGCCAGCAGGGGACAGGGGAATCAGCCCCAGCATTTT.

The chain carries TRBV24-1 and TRBJ2-1; D gene ambiguous. The CDR3 extends over 16 amino acids. Germline CDR1 and CDR2: KGHDR and SFDVKD. Trimming left V 4 bases short and J 8 bases short, with 20 bases between. The chain's CDR3 is CATSDPSSQGLDEQFF. CDR3 DNA sequence: TGTGCCACCAGTGACCCCAGCAGCCAAGGATTGGATGAGCAGTTCTTC.

V usage is TRBV12-3 or TRBV12-4 and J usage is TRBJ2-3; the D is unclear. The length of the CDR3 is 11 residues. Trimming stripped 6 bases from V and 6 bases from J, with 7 bases between. Here the CDR3 DNA reads TGTGCCAGCAGCCCGTCGGATACGCAGTATTTT. As protein: CASSPSDTQYF.

The genes are TRBV18 and TRBJ1-5, with a possible D match to TRBD1 (6 bases). Trimming took 5 bases from V and 4 from J, leaving 18 bases between them. The CDR3 has 16 residues. CDR1 is KGHSH, CDR2 LQKENI, per germline. CDR3 loop: CASSSGGAGVNQPQHF. DNA of the CDR3: TGTGCCAGCTCATCGGGGGGGGCCGGGGTAAATCAGCCCCAGCATTTT.